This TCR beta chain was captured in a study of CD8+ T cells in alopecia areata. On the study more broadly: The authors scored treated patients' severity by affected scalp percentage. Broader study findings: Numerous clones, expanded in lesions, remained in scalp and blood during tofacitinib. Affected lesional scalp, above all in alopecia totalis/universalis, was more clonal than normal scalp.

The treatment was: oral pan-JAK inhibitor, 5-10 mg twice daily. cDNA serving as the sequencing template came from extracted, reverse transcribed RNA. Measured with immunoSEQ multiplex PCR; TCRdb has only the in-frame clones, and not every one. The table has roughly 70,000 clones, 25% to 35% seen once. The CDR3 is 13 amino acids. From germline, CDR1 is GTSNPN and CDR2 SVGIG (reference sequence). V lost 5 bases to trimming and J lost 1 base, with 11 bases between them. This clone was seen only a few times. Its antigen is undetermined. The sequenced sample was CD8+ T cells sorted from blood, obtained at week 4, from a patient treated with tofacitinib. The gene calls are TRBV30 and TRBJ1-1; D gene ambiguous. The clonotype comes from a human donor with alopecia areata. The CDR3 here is CAWARSANTEAFF. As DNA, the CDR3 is TGTGCCTGGGCCCGATCGGCGAACACTGAAGCTTTCTTT.